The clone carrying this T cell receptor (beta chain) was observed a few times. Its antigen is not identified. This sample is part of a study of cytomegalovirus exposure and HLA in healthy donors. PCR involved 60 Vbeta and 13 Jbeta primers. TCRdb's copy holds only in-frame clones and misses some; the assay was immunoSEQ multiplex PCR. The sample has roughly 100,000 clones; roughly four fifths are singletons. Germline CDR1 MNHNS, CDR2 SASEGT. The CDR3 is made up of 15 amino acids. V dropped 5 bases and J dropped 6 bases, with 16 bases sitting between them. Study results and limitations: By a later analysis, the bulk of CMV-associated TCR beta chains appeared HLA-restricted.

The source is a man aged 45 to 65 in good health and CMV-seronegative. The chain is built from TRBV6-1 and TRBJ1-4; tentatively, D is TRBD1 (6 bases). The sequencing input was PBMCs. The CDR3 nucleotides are TGTGCCAGCAGTATATACAGGGATTCTTATGAAAAACTGTTTTTT. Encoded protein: CASSIYRDSYEKLFF.